Sequencing of this TCR beta chain was carried out in a study of monozygotic twins with inflammatory bowel disease. CDR1 and CDR2 (germline): GTSNPN, SVGIG (reference sequence). The CDR3 is 13 residues long. TCRdb reprocessed the 5' RACE reads, with one entry per CDR3 protein and no DNA. The table lists more than 350,000 distinct CDR3 sequences. V usage is TRBV30 and J usage is TRBJ1-1; the TRBD1 assignment by TCRdb is unverifiable without DNA. The clonotype comes from a human donor with ulcerative colitis or Crohn's disease, or a healthy co-twin of an affected twin (not recorded which). Sequencing was carried out using blood. CDR3 sequence reads: CAWTRQGLTEAFF.